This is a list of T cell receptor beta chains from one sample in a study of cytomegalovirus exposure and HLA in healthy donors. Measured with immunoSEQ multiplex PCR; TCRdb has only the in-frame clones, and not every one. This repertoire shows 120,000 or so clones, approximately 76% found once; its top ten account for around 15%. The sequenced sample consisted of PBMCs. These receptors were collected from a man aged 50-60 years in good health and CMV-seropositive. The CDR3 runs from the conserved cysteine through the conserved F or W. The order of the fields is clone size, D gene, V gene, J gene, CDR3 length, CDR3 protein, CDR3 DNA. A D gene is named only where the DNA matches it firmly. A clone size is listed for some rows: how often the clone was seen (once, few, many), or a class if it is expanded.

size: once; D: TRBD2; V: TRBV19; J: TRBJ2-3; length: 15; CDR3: CASSSGLAGADTQYF; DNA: TGTGCCAGTAGCTCTGGACTAGCGGGAGCAGATACGCAGTATTTT
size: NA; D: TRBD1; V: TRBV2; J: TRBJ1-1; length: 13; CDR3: CASGQGRDTEAFF; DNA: TGTGCCAGCGGACAGGGGCGGGACACTGAAGCTTTCTTT
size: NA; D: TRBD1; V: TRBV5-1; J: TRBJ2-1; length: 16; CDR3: CASSLQTGDPSSEQFF; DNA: TGCGCCAGCAGCCTTCAAACAGGGGACCCCTCTAGCGAGCAGTTCTTC
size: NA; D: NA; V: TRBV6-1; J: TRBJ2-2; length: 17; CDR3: CASSVFPGTSNTGELFF; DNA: TGTGCCAGCAGTGTTTTCCCCGGGACATCGAACACCGGGGAGCTGTTTTTT
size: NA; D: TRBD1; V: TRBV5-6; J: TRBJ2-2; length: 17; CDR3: CASSLTLGQGADGELFF; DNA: TGTGCCAGCAGCTTAACTTTGGGACAGGGGGCAGACGGGGAGCTGTTTTTT
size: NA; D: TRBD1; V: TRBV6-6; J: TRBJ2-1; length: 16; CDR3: CASSYARDRAYNEQFF; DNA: TGTGCCAGCAGTTACGCAAGGGACAGGGCCTACAATGAGCAGTTCTTC
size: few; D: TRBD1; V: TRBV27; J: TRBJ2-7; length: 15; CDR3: CASRLGGQGVYEQYF; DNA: TGTGCCAGCAGACTAGGCGGACAGGGGGTCTACGAGCAGTACTTC
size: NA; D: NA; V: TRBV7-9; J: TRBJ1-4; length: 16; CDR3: CASSLAQGTTNEKLFF; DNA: TGTGCCAGCAGCTTAGCACAGGGTACGACTAATGAAAAACTGTTTTTT
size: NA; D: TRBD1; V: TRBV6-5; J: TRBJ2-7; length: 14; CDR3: CASSSRGFSYEQYF; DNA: TGTGCCAGCAGTTCCAGGGGGTTCTCCTACGAGCAGTACTTC
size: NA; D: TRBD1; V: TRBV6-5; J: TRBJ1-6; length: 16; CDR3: CASSYNPGQGGSPLHF; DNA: TGTGCCAGCAGTTACAACCCGGGACAGGGAGGATCACCCCTCCACTTT
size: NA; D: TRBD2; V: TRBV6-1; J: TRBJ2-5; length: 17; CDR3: CASSELTSGGRGETQYF; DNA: TGTGCCAGCAGTGAACTAACTAGCGGGGGGCGGGGAGAGACCCAGTACTTC
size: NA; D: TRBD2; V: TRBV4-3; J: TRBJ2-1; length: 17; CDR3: CASSQGAGGLAHNEQFF; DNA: TGCGCCAGCAGCCAAGGGGCCGGGGGACTAGCTCACAATGAGCAGTTCTTC